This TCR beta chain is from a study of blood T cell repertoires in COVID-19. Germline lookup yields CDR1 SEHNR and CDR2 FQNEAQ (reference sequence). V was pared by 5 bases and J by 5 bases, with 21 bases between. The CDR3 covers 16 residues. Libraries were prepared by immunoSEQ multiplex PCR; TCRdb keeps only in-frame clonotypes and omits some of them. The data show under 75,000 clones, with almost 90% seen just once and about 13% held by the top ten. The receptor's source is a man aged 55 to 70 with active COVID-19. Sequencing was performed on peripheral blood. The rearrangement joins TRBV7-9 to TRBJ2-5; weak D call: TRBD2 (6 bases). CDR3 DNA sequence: TGTGCCAGCAGCGCCCCGGGAGTTAGCGGATGGGAGACCCAGTACTTC. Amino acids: CASSAPGVSGWETQYF.